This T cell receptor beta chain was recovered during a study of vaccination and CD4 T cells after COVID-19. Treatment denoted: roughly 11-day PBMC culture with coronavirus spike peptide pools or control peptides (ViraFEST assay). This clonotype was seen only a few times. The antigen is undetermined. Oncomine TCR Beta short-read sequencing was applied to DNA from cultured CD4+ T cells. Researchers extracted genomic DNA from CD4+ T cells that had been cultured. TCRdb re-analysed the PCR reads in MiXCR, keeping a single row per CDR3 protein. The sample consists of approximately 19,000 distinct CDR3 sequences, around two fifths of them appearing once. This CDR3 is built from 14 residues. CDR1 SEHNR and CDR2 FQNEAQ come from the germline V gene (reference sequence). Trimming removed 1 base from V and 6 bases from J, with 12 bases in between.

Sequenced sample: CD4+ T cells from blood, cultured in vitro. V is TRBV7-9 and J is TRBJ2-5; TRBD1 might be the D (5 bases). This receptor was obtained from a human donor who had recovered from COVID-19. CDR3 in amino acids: CASSLDRQGKTQYF. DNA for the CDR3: TGTGCCAGCAGCTTAGATCGGCAGGGAAAGACCCAGTACTTC.